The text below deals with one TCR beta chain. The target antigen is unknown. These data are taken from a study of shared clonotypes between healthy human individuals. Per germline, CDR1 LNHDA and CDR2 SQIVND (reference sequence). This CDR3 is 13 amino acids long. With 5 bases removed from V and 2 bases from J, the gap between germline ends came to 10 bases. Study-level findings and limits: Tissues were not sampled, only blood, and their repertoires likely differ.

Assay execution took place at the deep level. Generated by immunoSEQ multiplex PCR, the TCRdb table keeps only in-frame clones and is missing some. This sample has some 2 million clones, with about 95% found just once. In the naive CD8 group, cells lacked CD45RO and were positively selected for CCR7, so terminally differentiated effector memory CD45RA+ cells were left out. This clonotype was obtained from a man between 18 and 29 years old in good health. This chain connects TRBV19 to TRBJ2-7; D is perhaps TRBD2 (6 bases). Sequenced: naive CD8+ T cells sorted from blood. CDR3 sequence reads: CASSWTITYEQYF. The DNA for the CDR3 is TGTGCCAGTAGTTGGACTATCACCTACGAGCAGTACTTC.